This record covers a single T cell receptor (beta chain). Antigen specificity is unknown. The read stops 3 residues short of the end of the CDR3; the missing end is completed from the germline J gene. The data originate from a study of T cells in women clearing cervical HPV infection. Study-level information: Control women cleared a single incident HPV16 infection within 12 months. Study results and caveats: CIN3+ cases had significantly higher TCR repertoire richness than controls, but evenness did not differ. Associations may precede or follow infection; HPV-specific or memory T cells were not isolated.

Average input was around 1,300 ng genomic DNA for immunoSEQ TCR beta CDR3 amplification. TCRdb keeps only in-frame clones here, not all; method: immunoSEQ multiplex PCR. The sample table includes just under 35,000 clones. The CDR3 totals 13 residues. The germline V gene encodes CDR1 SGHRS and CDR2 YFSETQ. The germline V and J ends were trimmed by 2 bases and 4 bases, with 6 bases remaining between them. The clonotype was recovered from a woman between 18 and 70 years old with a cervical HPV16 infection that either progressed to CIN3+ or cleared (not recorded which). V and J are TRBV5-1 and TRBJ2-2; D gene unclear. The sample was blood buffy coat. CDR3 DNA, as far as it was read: TGCGCCAGCAGCTTACATGGCACCGGGGAG. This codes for CASSLHGTGE. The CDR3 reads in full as CASSLHGTGELFF.